These T cell receptor beta chains were read from a single sample in a study of blood T cell repertoires in COVID-19. Only in-frame clones appear in the TCRdb table, and some are missing; sequencing was by immunoSEQ multiplex PCR. The sample includes roughly 150,000 clones, 65% to 90% of them seen just once. Sequencing was performed on peripheral blood. The receptors were sampled from a woman aged 45-65 years with acute or convalescent COVID-19. The CDR3 runs from the conserved cysteine through the conserved F or W.

CDR3aa	v_gene	j_gene
CASSPWLGNTGELFF	TRBV3-1/TRBV3-2	TRBJ2-2
CAINFKTIAGGTSTDTQYF	TRBV10-3	TRBJ2-3
CASSKEGGNLRTGELFF	TRBV19	TRBJ2-2
CASSQGQYNSPLHF	TRBV14	TRBJ1-6
CASSLDPGENTGELFF	TRBV5-1	TRBJ2-2
CASSPLTSGSREQYF	TRBV18	TRBJ2-7
CASSAAFDRAGSEKLFF	TRBV9	TRBJ1-4
CASSVRDRGGGGYTF	TRBV19	TRBJ1-2
CASSQPGGETQYF	TRBV5-5	TRBJ2-5
CASSEDRERNYGYTF	TRBV2	TRBJ1-2
CASSQNSPLHF	TRBV11-2	TRBJ1-6